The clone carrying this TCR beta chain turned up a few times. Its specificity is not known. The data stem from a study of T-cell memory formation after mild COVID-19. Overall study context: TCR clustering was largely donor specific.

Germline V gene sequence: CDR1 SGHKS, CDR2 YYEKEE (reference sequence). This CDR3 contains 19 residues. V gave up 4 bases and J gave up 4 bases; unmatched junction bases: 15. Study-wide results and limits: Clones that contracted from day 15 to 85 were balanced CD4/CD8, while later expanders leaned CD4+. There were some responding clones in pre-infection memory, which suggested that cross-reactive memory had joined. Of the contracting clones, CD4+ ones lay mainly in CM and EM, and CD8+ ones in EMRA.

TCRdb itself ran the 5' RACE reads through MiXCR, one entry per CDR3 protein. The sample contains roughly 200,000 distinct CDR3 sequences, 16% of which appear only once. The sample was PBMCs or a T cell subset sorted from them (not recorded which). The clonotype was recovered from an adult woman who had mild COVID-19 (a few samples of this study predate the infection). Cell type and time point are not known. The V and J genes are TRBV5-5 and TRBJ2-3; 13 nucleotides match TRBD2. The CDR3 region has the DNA TGTGCCAGCAGCCTAACGTCGTTACTAGCGGGGGGGTTCGCAGATACGCAGTATTTT. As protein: CASSLTSLLAGGFADTQYF.